This T cell receptor beta chain stems from a study of OX40 agonist ivuxolimab in advanced cancers. A note on the overall study: Ivuxolimab was a fully human IgG2 agonistic monoclonal antibody targeting the costimulatory receptor OX40 (CD134). Intravenous ivuxolimab was administered to patients every 2 weeks at six dose levels: 0.01, 0.1, 0.3, 1.5, 3 and 10 mg/kg. Of the 50 to 55 patients in dose escalation, about 19 had hepatocellular carcinoma, some 15 had melanoma, 9 had renal cell carcinoma and 9 had head and neck cancer. In the dose-escalation cohort, 82.7% of patients were male, and the mean age was approximately 60 years, with a range of about 23 to 85. Patients were allowed to have had prior anti-PD-1, anti-PD-L1 or anti-CTLA-4 therapy, and 40% of the dose-escalation patients had been treated with checkpoint inhibitors. Partial responses occurred in three dose-escalation patients, of whom one had hepatocellular carcinoma and two had cutaneous melanoma. The purpose of peripheral TCRbeta sequencing was to test whether ivuxolimab changed TCR sequence diversity and led to clonal T-cell expansion. The paper reports the monotherapy dose-escalation portion (N ≈ 50 patients) of the phase I ivuxolimab trial. General conclusions and limits of the study: Low levels of normalized T-cell clonal expansion were also seen in some patients who did not respond. After ivuxolimab, CD8+ T cells had more expanded clones than CD4+ T cells on average. In the 0.1-3.0 mg/kg groups, partial responders were among the patients with the lowest normalized peripheral clonal expansion, particularly in CD8+ T cells. The antigen specificity of the peripheral T cells that underwent clonal expansion was not determined. At doses of 0.1 to 3.0 mg/kg, clonal expansion of both CD4+ and CD8+ blood T cells was observed from baseline to week 6.

The trial excluded patients who had a history of autoimmune disease or were on systemic immunosuppression. Peripheral blood for TCR sequencing was collected from all dose cohorts at baseline, on cycle 4 day 1, and on cycle 7 day 1. The samples were drawn from a first-in-human, open-label, multicenter phase I dose-escalation trial of ivuxolimab. Adults with locally advanced or metastatic melanoma, renal cell, hepatocellular, or head and neck squamous cell carcinoma were enrolled in the trial. Before TCR sequencing, CD4+ T cells and CD8+ T cells from peripheral blood were sorted into separate populations. V has 2 bases trimmed and J has 4 bases trimmed; junction bases matching no gene number 1. From its cysteine to its phenylalanine, the CDR3 spans 13 amino acids. Only the CDR3 DNA is retained, 39 bases long and in frame from the first base. Via the germline V gene (reference sequence), CDR1 is MNHEY and CDR2 SMNVEV.

Genomic DNA was isolated from the sorted cells so that the TCRbeta CDR3 region could be sequenced. TCRbeta CDR3 regions were sequenced using the immunoSEQ Assay. Imported from immuneACCESS, the table was reduced by TCRdb to in-frame sequences with V and J called. These copies leave out some clones; in studies compared against another copy, an unresolved V gene accounts for under half, and the cause of the remainder is not known. Recorded for this sample are roughly 41,000 clones; roughly nine tenths of them occurred a single time. Over 4.5% of the sample is taken by the ten largest. Details on this clone: Its antigen is not yet known. The record has no base qualities; no much larger clone is one base away.

This receptor was obtained from an adult with an advanced solid tumor such as melanoma, head and neck, liver or kidney cancer. The sample here was CD4+ or CD8+ T cells sorted from blood, taken in a trial of the OX40 agonist ivuxolimab. The chain couples TRBV27 to TRBJ2-5, with 7 central nucleotides matching TRBD2. The DNA reads TGTGCCAGCAGTTTAGTAGCGGGAGAGACCCAGTACTTC. This is translated as CASSLVAGETQYF.